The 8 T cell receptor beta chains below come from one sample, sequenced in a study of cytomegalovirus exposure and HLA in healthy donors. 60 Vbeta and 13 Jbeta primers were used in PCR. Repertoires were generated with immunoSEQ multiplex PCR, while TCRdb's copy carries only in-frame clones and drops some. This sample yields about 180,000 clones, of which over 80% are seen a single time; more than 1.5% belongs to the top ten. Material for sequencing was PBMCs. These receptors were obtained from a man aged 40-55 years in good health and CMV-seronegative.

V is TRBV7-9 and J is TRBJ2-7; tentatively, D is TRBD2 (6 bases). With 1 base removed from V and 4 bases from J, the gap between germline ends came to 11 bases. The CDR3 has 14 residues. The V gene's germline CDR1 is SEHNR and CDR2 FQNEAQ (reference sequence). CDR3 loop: CASSLGDFQYEQYF. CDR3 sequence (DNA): TGTGCCAGCAGCTTAGGGGACTTTCAATACGAGCAGTACTTC.

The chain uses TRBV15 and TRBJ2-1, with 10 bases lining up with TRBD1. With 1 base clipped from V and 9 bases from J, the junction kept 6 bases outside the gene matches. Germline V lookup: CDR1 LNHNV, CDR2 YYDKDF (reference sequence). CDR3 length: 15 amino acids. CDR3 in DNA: TGTGCCACCAGCAGAGTAAGACAGGGGGCAGGTGAGCAGTTCTTC. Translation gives CATSRVRQGAGEQFF.

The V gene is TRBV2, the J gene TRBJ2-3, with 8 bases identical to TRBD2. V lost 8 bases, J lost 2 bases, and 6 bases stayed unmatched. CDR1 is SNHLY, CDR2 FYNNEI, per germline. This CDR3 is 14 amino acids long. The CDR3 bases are TGTGCCAGCGCCAGCGGGAGTCCCACAGATACGCAGTATTTT. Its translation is CASASGSPTDTQYF.

CDR3 DNA sequence: TGTGCCAGCAGTTTACTCCCACCAAACAGGGGTGGGTACGAGCAGTACTTC. Protein product: CASSLLPPNRGGYEQYF. The V call is TRBV28, the J call TRBJ2-7, with 7 positions matching TRBD1. The J segment lost 4 bases and the V segment lost 2 bases, leaving 14 bases of the junction unmatched. The CDR3 is 17 amino acids. The germline V gene encodes CDR1 MDHEN and CDR2 SYDVKM.

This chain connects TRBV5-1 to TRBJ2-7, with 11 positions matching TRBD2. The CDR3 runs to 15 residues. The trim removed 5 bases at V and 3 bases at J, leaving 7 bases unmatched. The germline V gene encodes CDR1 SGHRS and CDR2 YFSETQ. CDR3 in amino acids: CASSIGTSGLYEQYF. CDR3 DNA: TGCGCCAGCAGTATCGGGACTAGCGGACTCTACGAGCAGTACTTC.

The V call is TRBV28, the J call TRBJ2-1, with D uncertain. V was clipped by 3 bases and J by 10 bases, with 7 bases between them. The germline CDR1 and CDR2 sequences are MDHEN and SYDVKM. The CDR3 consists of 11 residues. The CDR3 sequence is CASSFGWEQFF. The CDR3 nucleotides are TGTGCCAGCAGTTTCGGGTGGGAGCAGTTCTTC.

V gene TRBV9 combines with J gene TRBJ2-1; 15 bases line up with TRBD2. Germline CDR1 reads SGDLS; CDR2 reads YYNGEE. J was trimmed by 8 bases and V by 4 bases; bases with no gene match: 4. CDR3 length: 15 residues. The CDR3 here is CASSLGLAGGYEQFF. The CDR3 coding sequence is TGTGCCAGCAGCTTGGGACTAGCGGGAGGATATGAGCAGTTCTTC.

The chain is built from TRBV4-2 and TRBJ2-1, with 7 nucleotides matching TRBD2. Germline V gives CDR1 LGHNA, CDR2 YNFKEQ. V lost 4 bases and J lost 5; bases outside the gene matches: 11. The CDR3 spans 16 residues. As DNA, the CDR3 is TGTGCCAGCAGCCGGGGGGTGGGAAGCGGGGACAATGAGCAGTTCTTC. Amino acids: CASSRGVGSGDNEQFF.